The clone carrying this T cell receptor beta chain is medium-sized. Its antigen remains unknown. Fresh peripheral blood (roughly 9.7 ml) yielded the PBMCs. This sample was included in a study of Graves' ophthalmopathy and Graves' hyperthyroidism. Study information: There was a collection of peripheral blood at initial diagnosis, before any treatment. Whole-study results and caveats: Blood shared most expanded thyroid clonotypes above 0.001 frequency.

RNA transcripts were the source from which TCR beta CDR3 regions were amplified. A first-round RT-PCR used HTBI primers, followed by a second-round multiplex PCR. Using its own MiXCR run on the multiplex PCR reads, TCRdb lists one record per CDR3 protein. The repertoire has 45,000 to 60,000 distinct CDR3 sequences, under 55% of them found once; the top ten carry 4.7%. Per the germline V gene, CDR1 is MGHDK and CDR2 is SYGVNS. CDR3 length: 12 residues. With 2 bases removed from V and 4 bases from J, the gap between germline ends came to 3 bases. The J gene is TRBJ2-1, the V gene TRBV25-1; D not resolved. The TCR comes from an adult woman with Graves' ophthalmopathy. Sequencing was performed on peripheral blood. CDR3 protein: CASSEIYNEQFF. CDR3 in DNA: TGTGCCAGCAGTGAAATTTACAATGAGCAGTTCTTC.